This T cell receptor (beta chain) came from a study of control samples from healthy donors and cancer patients. Some clones are missing from TCRdb's copy, which holds only in-frame ones; the method was immunoSEQ multiplex PCR. This repertoire shows roughly 120,000 clones, 90% found once; its top ten account for roughly 4%. This clonotype was sampled from a human donor in good health. The donor label of this sample is uncertain. Sequences were obtained from blood.

Written as DNA, the CDR3 is TGTGCCAGCAGCCAAGGCTTACCGACACTAAATCAGCCCCAGCATTTT. Its protein is CASSQGLPTLNQPQHF. This chain links TRBV3-1 (or the pseudogene TRBV3-2) with TRBJ1-5; D uncertain. Germline assignment: CDR1 LGHDT and CDR2 YNNKEL (reference sequence). V shed 1 base and J shed 4 bases, with 14 bases lying between them. This CDR3 is built from 16 residues.